This T cell receptor (beta chain) was identified during a study of brain T cells in children with intractable seizures (dated by TCRdb to the early 2020s). For the study in its entirety: As a first screen for immune gene transcripts, resected brain tissue from 53 pediatric epilepsy surgery cases was run on a NanoString immunology panel. Among the roughly twelve selected surgery cases, eight also had pre-surgery blood sequenced, leaving four with brain tissue only.

The time point label of this sample denotes: resected brain tissue, or blood drawn just prior to surgery. The surgery cases that showed the highest brain T cell transcript signatures were chosen for TCR beta chain sequencing of brain tissue, and of blood when it was available. Prior to surgery, the patients had been treated with at least one anti-epileptic drug. TCR-sequenced patients were children with drug-resistant epilepsy due to tuberous sclerosis complex, focal cortical dysplasia, Rasmussen encephalitis or hemimegalencephaly. Bulk genomic DNA was isolated from unsorted brain tissue and whole blood using the Monarch genomic DNA purification kit. The immunoSEQ assay was used to generate TCR beta chain sequences from genomic DNA. The paper's processing steps were these. CDR3 sequences not starting with the conserved framework cysteine at position 104 were manually removed. Clonality was calculated as one minus the normalized Shannon's Diversity Index, with values ranging from 0 (maximal diversity) to 1 (oligoclonal). Chi-squared comparison-of-proportions tests assessed whether the same CDR3 differed in frequency between samples, such as brain versus blood. Public clonotypes were identified by searching immuneACCESS, and similarity to known antiviral clonotypes was assessed with the VDJdb browser. The immuneACCESS repertoire file appears here via TCRdb, limited to in-frame rearrangements. These files lack a portion of the clones; in checked studies, under half of the deficit traces to unresolved V genes, and the cause of the others is not known. The V and J calls and the clone size are those of that table, but D and trimming were determined from the DNA. For this sample there are approximately 41,000 clones; 80% to 95% appear just once. The top ten clones comprise about 6% of the sample.

A word on this clone: The antigen it binds to is not known. One junction end disagrees with the germline gene, perhaps due to a read error.

The CDR1 and CDR2 encoded by the germline V gene are MDHEN and SYDVKM. The cysteine opens and the phenylalanine closes a CDR3 of 13 amino acids. Kept here is only the CDR3 DNA, which spans 39 bases and is read in frame from base 1. What the study reported, not specific to this receptor: Viral specificity was inferred solely from CDR3 sequence similarity, and the HCMV serostatus of the patients was not known. Because pre- and post-surgery blood were sequenced to different depths, clones absent from the pre-surgery sample may reflect undersampling.

Sequencing used peripheral blood, obtained at surgery. The source of this sequence is a girl aged 2-10 years with tuberous sclerosis and intractable seizures. The sequence links TRBV28 to TRBJ2-3; 5 matching bases give a weak D call of TRBD2. CDR3 sequence: CATRRPGSETQYF. The sequence in DNA is TGTGCCACCAGACGTCCGGGGTCAGAAACGCAGTATTTT. Full variable domain (CDR3 extended with the reference TRBV28 and TRBJ2-3 proteins): DVKVTQSSRYLVKRTGEKVFLECVQDMDHENMFWYRQDPGLGLRLIYFSYDVKMKEKGDIPEGYSVSREKKERFSLILESASTNQTSMYLCATRRPGSETQYFGPGTRLTVL.